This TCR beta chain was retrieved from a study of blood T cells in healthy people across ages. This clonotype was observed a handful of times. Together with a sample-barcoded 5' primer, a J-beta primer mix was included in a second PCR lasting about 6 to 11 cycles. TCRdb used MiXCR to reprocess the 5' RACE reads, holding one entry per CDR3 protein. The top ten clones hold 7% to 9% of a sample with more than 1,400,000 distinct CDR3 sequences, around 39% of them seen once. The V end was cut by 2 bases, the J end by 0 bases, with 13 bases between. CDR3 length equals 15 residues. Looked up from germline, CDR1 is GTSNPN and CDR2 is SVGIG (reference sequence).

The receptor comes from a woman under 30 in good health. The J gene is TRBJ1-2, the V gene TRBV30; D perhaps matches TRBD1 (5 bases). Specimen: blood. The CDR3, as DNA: TGTGCCTGGAGTTCCTGGAGGGGTCCTAACTATGGCTACACCTTC. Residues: CAWSSWRGPNYGYTF.